Following are 24 T cell receptor beta chains from one sample sequenced in a study of cytomegalovirus exposure and HLA in healthy donors. It was with 60 Vbeta and 13 Jbeta primers that the PCR ran. The data were produced by immunoSEQ multiplex PCR, yet TCRdb's version contains in-frame clones alone and is incomplete. The sample gives around 150,000 clones, about 85% of which show up once; approximately 3.7% is in the top ten. Sequences were obtained from PBMCs. These receptors originate from a human donor in good health.

This clone has more than one count but fewer than ten. The chain carries TRBV19 and TRBJ1-1; 11 bases match TRBD1. The CDR3 loop spans 16 amino acids. CDR1 is LNHDA, CDR2 SQIVND, per germline (reference sequence). The J segment lost 5 bases and the V segment lost 3 bases, leaving 8 bases of the junction unmatched. CDR3: CASSIGTGGRKTEAFF. The CDR3 DNA reads as TGTGCCAGTAGTATTGGGACAGGGGGGAGAAAGACTGAAGCTTTCTTT.

This clone was found a few times. The CDR3 loop is CASSLWGGETQYF. CDR3 nucleotide sequence: TGTGCCAGCAGTTTATGGGGGGGAGAGACCCAGTACTTC. The genes are TRBV27 and TRBJ2-5; 7 nucleotides align to TRBD2. The CDR3 consists of 13 residues. Germline lookup yields CDR1 MNHEY and CDR2 SMNVEV (reference sequence). V lost 1 base, J lost 4 bases, and 0 bases stayed unmatched.

The chain is built from TRBV5-4 and TRBJ1-2; 9 bases are a match to TRBD1. V dropped 4 bases and J dropped 6; count of bases not matched to a gene: 10. Germline loops: CDR1 SGHNT, CDR2 YYREEE (reference sequence). This CDR3 region has 15 residues. CDR3 amino acids: CASSADRGSLHGYTF. Here the CDR3 DNA reads TGTGCCAGCAGCGCGGACAGGGGAAGTTTACATGGCTACACCTTC.

The chain employs TRBV10-3 and TRBJ2-1; D perhaps matches TRBD2 (6 bases). Germline CDR1 ENHRY, CDR2 SYGVKD. The CDR3 is made up of 13 amino acids. V was cut by 4 bases and J by 8 bases, with 12 bases left in between. As DNA, the CDR3 is TGTGCCATCAGTGCCCCTAGCGTTCATGAGCAGTTCTTC. It codes for CAISAPSVHEQFF.

This chain joins TRBV7-3 and TRBJ1-1, with D unresolved. Between the trimmed V and J ends, which lost 1 base and 2 bases, there was a span of 8 bases. The CDR3 spans 14 residues. Germline-derived CDR1 and CDR2 are SGHTA and FQGTGA. The CDR3 sequence: CASSLRADNTEAFF. CDR3 nucleotide sequence: TGTGCCAGCAGCTTAAGGGCAGACAACACTGAAGCTTTCTTT. The full variable domain, its missing parts supplied by reference TRBV7-3 and TRBJ1-1, is GAGVSQTPSNKVTEKGKYVELRCDPISGHTALYWYRQSLGQGPEFLIYFQGTGAADDSGLPNDRFFAVRPEGSVSTLKIQRTERGDSAVYLCASSLRADNTEAFFGQGTRLTVV.

The V call is TRBV9, the J call TRBJ1-4; maybe TRBD1 (5 bases). Germline CDR1 is SGDLS and CDR2 is YYNGEE. V was trimmed by 4 bases and J by 8 bases, leaving 24 bases between them. The CDR3 is 17 amino acids. CDR3 protein: CASSPAGYGAKGEKLFF. The CDR3 coding sequence is TGTGCCAGCAGCCCGGCAGGGTACGGAGCTAAAGGCGAAAAACTGTTTTTT.

On this clone itself: At one boundary the junction diverges from the germline segment, which might be a read error. V and J are TRBV4-1 and TRBJ1-2; 7 positions agree with TRBD1. This CDR3 comprises 14 residues. The V gene's germline CDR1 is MGHRA and CDR2 YSYEKL. CDR3 in amino acids: CASSQAGGHYGYPF. DNA for the CDR3: TGCGCCAGCAGCCAGGCAGGGGGGCATTATGGCTACCCCTTC.

This clone was observed a few times. The rearrangement joins TRBV10-3 to TRBJ2-7; 13 bases line up with TRBD2. The CDR3 spans 16 residues. Trimming cost V 3 bases and J 2 bases; bases outside gene matches: 4. Per the germline V gene, CDR1 is ENHRY and CDR2 is SYGVKD. CDR3 region: CAISDTSGRVAYEQYF. Written as DNA, the CDR3 is TGTGCCATCAGTGATACTAGCGGGAGGGTTGCCTACGAGCAGTACTTC.

In nucleotides, the CDR3 is TGTGCCAGCTCACACGGGACATTGGGGTCCGAGCAGTACTTC. Translated, it gives CASSHGTLGSEQYF. This chain links TRBV18 with TRBJ2-7; a weak D match, TRBD1 (6 bases). Trimming took 4 bases from V and 6 from J, leaving 16 bases between them. Germline V gene sequence: CDR1 KGHSH, CDR2 LQKENI. The CDR3 totals 14 residues.

V usage is TRBV7-3 and J usage is TRBJ2-3; 7 bases agree with TRBD2. Trimming cost V 5 bases and J 0 bases; bases outside gene matches: 14. CDR1 is SGHTA and CDR2 is FQGTGA in the germline V gene. The CDR3 has 18 residues. CDR3 residues: CASSAYLGGRYSTDTQYF. The CDR3 DNA sequence: TGTGCCAGCAGCGCGTATCTGGGGGGGAGGTATAGCACAGATACGCAGTATTTT.

V and J are TRBV4-1 and TRBJ2-5; possibly TRBD2 for D (5 bases). The CDR3 is 16 residues long. Per the germline V gene, CDR1 is MGHRA and CDR2 is YSYEKL. V lost 0 bases and J lost 5, with 16 bases in between. This chain's CDR3 is CASSQEEGGLGETQYF. CDR3 coding DNA: TGCGCCAGCAGCCAAGAAGAGGGTGGGCTTGGGGAGACCCAGTACTTC.

This rearrangement joins TRBV6-5 to TRBJ1-1; 7 bases fit TRBD1. The trim removed 5 bases at V and 8 bases at J, leaving 8 bases unmatched. From germline, CDR1 is MNHEY and CDR2 SVGAGI. CDR3 size: 13 residues. CDR3 nucleotide sequence: TGTGCCAGCAGTCGATCAGGACAGGTCGAAGCTTTCTTT. This encodes CASSRSGQVEAFF.

The chain combines TRBV28 with TRBJ1-2; 7 bases agree with TRBD1. The CDR3 extends over 16 amino acids. Germline V gives CDR1 MDHEN, CDR2 SYDVKM. J lost 6 bases, V lost 6 bases, and 16 bases had no gene match. CDR3 nucleotide sequence: TGTGCCAGCAGCCCTCACGTGAGTAGGGGGCGCAATGGCTACACCTTC. As protein: CASSPHVSRGRNGYTF.

The V gene is TRBV2, the J gene TRBJ1-6; tentatively, D is TRBD1 (5 bases). Trimming shortened V by 4 bases and J by 16 bases, and 14 bases separated the two germline ends. The CDR3 consists of 12 residues. Germline V lookup: CDR1 SNHLY, CDR2 FYNNEI. CDR3 loop: CASSGEGRPLHF. The CDR3 nucleotides read TGTGCCAGCAGTGGGGAGGGGAGGCCTCTCCACTTT. Full variable domain (remainder filled in from reference TRBV2 and TRBJ1-6): EPEVTQTPSHQVTQMGQEVILRCVPISNHLYFYWYRQILGQKVEFLVSFYNNEISEKSEIFDDQFSVERPDGSNFTLKIRSTKLEDSAMYFCASSGEGRPLHFGNGTRLTVT.

This chain links TRBV7-2 with TRBJ1-1; D gene uncertain. Per the germline V gene, CDR1 is SGHTA and CDR2 is FQGNSA. The CDR3 has 13 residues. The V end lost 1 base, the J end lost 5 bases, and 8 bases lay between the germline ends. CDR3 sequence reads: CASSLGGETEAFF. CDR3 coding DNA: TGTGCCAGCAGCTTAGGGGGAGAGACTGAAGCTTTCTTT.

This chain uses TRBV13 with TRBJ2-3, with D unresolved. V lost 3 bases to trimming and J lost 0 bases, with 7 bases between them. Germline V lookup: CDR1 PRHDT, CDR2 FYEKMQ (reference sequence). The CDR3 length is 14 residues. The chain's CDR3 is CASSFGLSTDTQYF. CDR3 sequence (DNA): TGTGCCAGCAGCTTCGGTTTAAGCACAGATACGCAGTATTTT.

The chain carries TRBV25-1 and TRBJ2-2; the D gene is possibly TRBD1 (5 bases). Germline V gene sequence: CDR1 MGHDK, CDR2 SYGVNS. Trimming removed 3 bases from V and 7 bases from J, with 12 bases in between. CDR3 length equals 14 residues. The CDR3 sequence is CASSDLRVVGELFF. In nucleotides, the CDR3 is TGTGCCAGCAGTGACCTCAGGGTGGTCGGGGAGCTGTTTTTT. The complete variable domain, with remaining parts taken from reference TRBV25-1 and TRBJ2-2, reads EADIYQTPRYLVIGTGKKITLECSQTMGHDKMYWYQQDPGMELHLIHYSYGVNSTEKGDLSSESTVSRIRTEHFPLTLESARPSHTSQYLCASSDLRVVGELFFGEGSRLTVL.

The V and J genes are TRBV5-4 and TRBJ1-4, with D hard to call. Germline assignment: CDR1 SGHNT and CDR2 YYREEE (reference sequence). The CDR3 consists of 14 residues. V shed 0 bases and J shed 7 bases, with 10 bases lying between them. The chain's CDR3 is CASSLAESGEKLFF. CDR3 in DNA: TGTGCCAGCAGCTTGGCCGAGTCGGGTGAAAAACTGTTTTTT.

This sequence joins TRBV14 and TRBJ1-6; 7 bases agree with TRBD1. This CDR3 has 16 amino acids. Germline values: CDR1 SGHDN, CDR2 FVKESK. V gave up 1 base and J gave up 6 bases; unmatched junction bases: 6. The CDR3 sequence is CASSQGQGHGNSPLHF. The CDR3 DNA follows: TGTGCCAGCAGCCAAGGACAGGGTCACGGTAATTCACCCCTCCACTTT.

The gene calls are TRBV19 and TRBJ1-5, with TRBD1 identical over 7 bases. Germline CDR1 and CDR2: LNHDA and SQIVND (reference sequence). The CDR3 totals 14 residues. The J segment lost 5 bases and the V segment lost 5 bases, leaving 6 bases of the junction unmatched. The CDR3 loop reads CASSVTGVDQPQHF. Here the CDR3 DNA reads TGTGCCAGTAGTGTTACAGGGGTGGATCAGCCCCAGCATTTT.

V gene TRBV10-1 combines with J gene TRBJ2-1; D is uncertain. CDR1 is WNHNN, CDR2 SYGVQD, per germline (reference sequence). The CDR3 has 12 residues. Trimming shortened V by 3 bases and J by 9 bases, and 9 bases separated the two germline ends. The CDR3 nucleotides read TGCGCCAGCAGTGAAGGTGACTGTGAGCAGTTCTTC. It yields the protein CASSEGDCEQFF.

V is TRBV11-2 and J is TRBJ2-7; D might be TRBD1 (6 bases). V was clipped by 5 bases and J by 4 bases, with 18 bases between them. The V gene's germline CDR1 is SGHAT and CDR2 FQNNGV. The CDR3 contains 15 residues. The CDR3 region is CASSQNAGTTYEQYF. In nucleotides, the CDR3 is TGTGCCAGCAGCCAAAACGCCGGGACAACATACGAGCAGTACTTC.

This clone occurred once. The V call is TRBV4-1, the J call TRBJ2-7; tentative D call: TRBD2 (5 bases). Per germline, CDR1 MGHRA and CDR2 YSYEKL. The CDR3 runs 14 residues. Between the trimmed V and J ends, which lost 0 bases and 1 base, there was a span of 7 bases. CDR3 sequence reads: CASSQDPGSYEQYF. In DNA, the CDR3 is TGCGCCAGCAGCCAAGATCCGGGATCCTACGAGCAGTACTTC.

The chain has TRBV27 and TRBJ2-7; TRBD2 might be the D (5 bases). The CDR3 has 12 amino acids. Germline V gene lookup returns CDR1 MNHEY and CDR2 SMNVEV (reference sequence). V was shortened by 4 bases and J by 7 bases, with 11 bases between the two germline ends. The CDR3 nucleotides are TGTGCCAGCAGTTCCCTCGGGGTAGAGCAGTACTTC. This codes for CASSSLGVEQYF.